This entry describes one T cell receptor beta chain. This sample is drawn from a study of blood T cell repertoires in COVID-19. Turning to the study itself: Acute and convalescent COVID-19 samples came from the United States, Italy and Spain. Nucleic acid was either cDNA or gDNA, and it came from T cells, B-cell-depleted T cells, or PBMCs.

The authors' processing: The authors estimated nucleated cell counts from reference gene primer amplification. Profiling relied on immunoSEQ multiplex PCR, and the TCRdb table lists in-frame clones only, not all of them. That table gives V, J and clone size, and the DNA gave D and trimming. The sample includes more than 95,000 clones, roughly 76% seen only once; the top ten take approximately 9%. Germline CDR1 is ENHRY and CDR2 is SYGVKD. V dropped 4 bases and J dropped 6; count of bases not matched to a gene: 2. This CDR3 spans 13 amino acids. Sequencing was carried out using peripheral blood. The chain employs TRBV10-3 and TRBJ2-2, with 7 bases that match TRBD2. This clonotype was sampled from a woman aged 70-85 years with acute or convalescent COVID-19. DNA for the CDR3: TGTGCCATCAGTGCTAGCGGATCCGGGGAGCTGTTTTTT. This sequence encodes CAISASGSGELFF.